The clone carrying this T cell receptor (beta chain) was seen a few times. The antigen remains undetermined. These data belong to a study of T cells after yellow fever vaccination. Study-level points and caveats: Subsequent to the booster, the majority of primary-vaccination clones reappeared (around 96% CD4, around 90% CD8).

Synthesis of TCR cDNA relied on 5'RACE template switching, which attached a universal primer site and UMIs. Using its own MiXCR run on the 5' RACE reads, TCRdb lists one record per CDR3 protein. The profile shows around 350,000 distinct CDR3 sequences, around a tenth of them singletons. The sequence was obtained from a man between 18 and 35 years old who received the YFV17D yellow fever vaccine. Sequencing was performed on PBMCs, taken on the day of the first yellow fever vaccination.

The CDR3 reads CASSRGLAGSYEQYF. The CDR3 bases are TGTGCCAGCAGCCGAGGACTAGCGGGCTCCTACGAGCAGTACTTC. The V and J genes are TRBV4-2 and TRBJ2-7, with 11 bases that match TRBD2. Germline trimming cut 4 bases from V and 0 bases from J; bases unmatched to any gene: 2. This CDR3 spans 15 amino acids. The germline CDR1 and CDR2 sequences are LGHNA and YNFKEQ.